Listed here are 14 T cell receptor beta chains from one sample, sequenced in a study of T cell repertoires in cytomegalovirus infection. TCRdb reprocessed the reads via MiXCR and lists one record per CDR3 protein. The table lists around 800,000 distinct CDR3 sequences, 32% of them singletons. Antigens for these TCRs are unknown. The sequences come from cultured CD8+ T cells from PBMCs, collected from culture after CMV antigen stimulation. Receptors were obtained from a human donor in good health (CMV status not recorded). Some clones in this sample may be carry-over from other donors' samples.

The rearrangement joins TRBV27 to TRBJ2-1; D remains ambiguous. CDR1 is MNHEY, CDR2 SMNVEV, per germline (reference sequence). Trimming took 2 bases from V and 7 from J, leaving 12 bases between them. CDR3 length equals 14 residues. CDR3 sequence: CASSLTVVRNEQFF. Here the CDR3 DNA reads TGTGCCAGCAGTTTAACGGTGGTACGGAATGAGCAGTTCTTC.

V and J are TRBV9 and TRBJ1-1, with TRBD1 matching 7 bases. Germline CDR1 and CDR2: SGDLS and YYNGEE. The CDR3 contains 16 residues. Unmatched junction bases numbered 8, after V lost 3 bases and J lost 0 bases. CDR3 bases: TGTGCCAGCAGCGCGGGACAGCCCAGAGTGAACACTGAAGCTTTCTTT. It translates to CASSAGQPRVNTEAFF.

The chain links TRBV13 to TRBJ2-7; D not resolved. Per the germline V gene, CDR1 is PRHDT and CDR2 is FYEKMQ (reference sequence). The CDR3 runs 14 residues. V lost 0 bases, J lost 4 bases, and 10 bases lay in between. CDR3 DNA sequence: TGTGCCAGCAGCTTAGGAGTCAGATTATACGAGCAGTACTTC. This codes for CASSLGVRLYEQYF.

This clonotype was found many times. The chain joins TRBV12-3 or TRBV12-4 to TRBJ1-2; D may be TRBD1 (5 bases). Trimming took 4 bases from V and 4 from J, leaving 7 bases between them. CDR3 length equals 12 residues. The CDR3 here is CASSSGLYGYTF. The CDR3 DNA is TGTGCCAGCAGTTCGGGGCTCTATGGCTACACCTTC.

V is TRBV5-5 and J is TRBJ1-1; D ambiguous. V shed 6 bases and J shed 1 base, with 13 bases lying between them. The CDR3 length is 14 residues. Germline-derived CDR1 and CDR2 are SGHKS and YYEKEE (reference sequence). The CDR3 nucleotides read TGTGCCAGCACCACTCGGGGAGAGAACACTGAAGCTTTCTTT. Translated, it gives CASTTRGENTEAFF. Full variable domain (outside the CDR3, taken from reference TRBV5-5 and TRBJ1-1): DAGVTQSPTHLIKTRGQQVTLRCSPISGHKSVSWYQQVLGQGPQFIFQYYEKEERGRGNFPDRFSARQFPNYSSELNVNALLLGDSALYLCASTTRGENTEAFFGQGTRLTVV.

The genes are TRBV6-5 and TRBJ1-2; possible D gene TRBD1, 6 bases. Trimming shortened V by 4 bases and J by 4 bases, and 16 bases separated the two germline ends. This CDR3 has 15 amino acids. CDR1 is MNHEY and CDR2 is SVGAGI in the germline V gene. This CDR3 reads CASSSMTGSLYGYTF. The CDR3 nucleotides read TGTGCCAGCAGTTCCATGACAGGTTCTCTCTATGGCTACACCTTC.

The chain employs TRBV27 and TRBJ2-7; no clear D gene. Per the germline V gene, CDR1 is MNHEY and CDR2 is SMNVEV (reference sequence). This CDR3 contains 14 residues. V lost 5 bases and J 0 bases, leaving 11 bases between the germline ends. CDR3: CASSPQTTSYEQYV. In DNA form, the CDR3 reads TGTGCCAGCAGTCCTCAGACGACCTCCTACGAGCAGTACGTC.

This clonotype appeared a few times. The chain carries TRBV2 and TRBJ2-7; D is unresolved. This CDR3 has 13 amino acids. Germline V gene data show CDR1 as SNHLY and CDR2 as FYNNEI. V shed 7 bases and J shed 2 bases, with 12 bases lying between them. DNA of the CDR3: TGTGCCAGCACCGAGGACCGAACCTACGAGCAGTACTTC. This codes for CASTEDRTYEQYF.

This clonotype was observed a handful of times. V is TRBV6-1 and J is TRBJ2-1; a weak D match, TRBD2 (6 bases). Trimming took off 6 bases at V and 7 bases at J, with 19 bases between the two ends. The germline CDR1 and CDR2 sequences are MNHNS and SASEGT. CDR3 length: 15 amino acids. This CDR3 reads CASSLLAQTTNEQFF. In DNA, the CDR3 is TGTGCCAGCAGCCTACTAGCTCAGACTACGAATGAGCAGTTCTTC.

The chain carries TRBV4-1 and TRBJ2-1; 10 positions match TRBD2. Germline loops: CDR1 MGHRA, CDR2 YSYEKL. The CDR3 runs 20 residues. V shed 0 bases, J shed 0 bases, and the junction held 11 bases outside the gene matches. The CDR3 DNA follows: TGCGCCAGCAGCCAAGAAGTAGCGGGGGGTTCCACGCTCTCCTACAATGAGCAGTTCTTC. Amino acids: CASSQEVAGGSTLSYNEQFF.

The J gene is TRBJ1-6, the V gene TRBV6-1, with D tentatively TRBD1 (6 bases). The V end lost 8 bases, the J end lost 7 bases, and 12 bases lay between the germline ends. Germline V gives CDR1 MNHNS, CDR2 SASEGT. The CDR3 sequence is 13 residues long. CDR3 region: CASADSQNSPLHF. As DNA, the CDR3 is TGTGCCAGCGCGGACAGCCAAAATTCACCCCTCCACTTT.

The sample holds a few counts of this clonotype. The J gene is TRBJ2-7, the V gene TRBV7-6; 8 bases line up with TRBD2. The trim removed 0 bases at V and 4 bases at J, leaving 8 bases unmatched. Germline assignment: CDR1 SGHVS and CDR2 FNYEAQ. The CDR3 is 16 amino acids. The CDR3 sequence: CASSLASAGGEYEQYF. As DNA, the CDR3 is TGTGCCAGCAGCTTAGCTTCGGCGGGGGGAGAGTACGAGCAGTACTTC.

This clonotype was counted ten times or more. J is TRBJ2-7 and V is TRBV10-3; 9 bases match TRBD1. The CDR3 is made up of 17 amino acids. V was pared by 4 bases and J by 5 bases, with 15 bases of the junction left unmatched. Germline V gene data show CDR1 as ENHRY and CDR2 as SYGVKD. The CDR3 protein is CAISGKIIGQGSHEQYF. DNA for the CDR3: TGTGCCATCAGTGGAAAAATTATAGGACAGGGGAGCCACGAGCAGTACTTC.

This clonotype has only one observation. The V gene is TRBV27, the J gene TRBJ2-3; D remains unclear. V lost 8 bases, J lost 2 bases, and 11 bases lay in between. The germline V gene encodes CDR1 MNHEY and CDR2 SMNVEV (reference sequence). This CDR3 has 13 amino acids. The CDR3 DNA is TGTGCCAGCCTCGGCAGGACCACAGATACGCAGTATTTT. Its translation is CASLGRTTDTQYF.